This T cell receptor (beta chain) was documented in a study of T cell changes during pregnancy in multiple sclerosis. V trimming: 1 base; J trimming: 8 bases; junction bases outside the gene matches: 5. Germline V gives CDR1 SGHTA, CDR2 FQGTGA. The CDR3 is made up of 14 amino acids. Using immunoSEQ multiplex PCR, the repertoire was profiled, and TCRdb retains in-frame clones only, with some absent. The sample holds tens of thousands of clones, around nine tenths seen once. The genes are TRBV7-3 and TRBJ1-2; 9 bases map to TRBD1. The sequenced sample was peripheral blood, obtained in the third trimester of pregnancy. The sequence was collected from a female donor in good health, enrolled as a control in a pregnancy study. The CDR3 loop is CASSLRGQGSGYTF. The CDR3 coding sequence is TGTGCCAGCAGCTTAAGGGGACAGGGAAGCGGCTACACCTTC.